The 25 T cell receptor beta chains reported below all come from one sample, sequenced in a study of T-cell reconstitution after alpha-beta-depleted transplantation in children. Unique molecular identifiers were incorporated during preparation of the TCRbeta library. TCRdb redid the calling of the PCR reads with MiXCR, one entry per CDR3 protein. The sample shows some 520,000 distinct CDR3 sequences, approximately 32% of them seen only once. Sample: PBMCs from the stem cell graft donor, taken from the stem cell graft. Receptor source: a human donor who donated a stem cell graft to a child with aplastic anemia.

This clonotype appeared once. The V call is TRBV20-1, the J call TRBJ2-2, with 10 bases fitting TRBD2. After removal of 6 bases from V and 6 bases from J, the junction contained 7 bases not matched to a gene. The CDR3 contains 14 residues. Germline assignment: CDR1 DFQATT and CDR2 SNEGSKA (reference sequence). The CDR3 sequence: CSAIAGGSSGELFF. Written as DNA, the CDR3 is TGCAGTGCCATAGCGGGAGGAAGCTCCGGGGAGCTGTTTTTT.

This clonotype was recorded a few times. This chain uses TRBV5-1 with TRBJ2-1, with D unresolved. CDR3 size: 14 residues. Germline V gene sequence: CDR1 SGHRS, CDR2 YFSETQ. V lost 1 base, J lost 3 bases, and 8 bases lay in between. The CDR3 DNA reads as TGCGCCAGCAGCTTGTACTCTGACTACAATGAGCAGTTCTTC. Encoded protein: CASSLYSDYNEQFF.

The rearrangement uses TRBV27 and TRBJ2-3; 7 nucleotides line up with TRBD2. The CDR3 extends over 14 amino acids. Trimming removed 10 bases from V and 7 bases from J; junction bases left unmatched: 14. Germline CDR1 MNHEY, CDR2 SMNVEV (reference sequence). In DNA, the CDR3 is TGTGCCACCCAACAGGCAGCGGGGAGGAATACGCAGTATTTT. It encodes CATQQAAGRNTQYF.

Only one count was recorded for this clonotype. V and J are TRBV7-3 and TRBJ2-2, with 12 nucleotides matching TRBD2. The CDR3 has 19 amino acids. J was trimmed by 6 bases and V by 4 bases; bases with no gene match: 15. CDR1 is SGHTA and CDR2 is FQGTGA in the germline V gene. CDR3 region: CASSSRSRTSGEGAGELFF. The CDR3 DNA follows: TGTGCCAGCAGCTCCCGCTCACGGACTAGCGGGGAGGGCGCCGGGGAGCTGTTTTTT. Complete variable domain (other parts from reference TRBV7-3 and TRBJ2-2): GAGVSQTPSNKVTEKGKYVELRCDPISGHTALYWYRQSLGQGPEFLIYFQGTGAADDSGLPNDRFFAVRPEGSVSTLKIQRTERGDSAVYLCASSSRSRTSGEGAGELFFGEGSRLTVL.

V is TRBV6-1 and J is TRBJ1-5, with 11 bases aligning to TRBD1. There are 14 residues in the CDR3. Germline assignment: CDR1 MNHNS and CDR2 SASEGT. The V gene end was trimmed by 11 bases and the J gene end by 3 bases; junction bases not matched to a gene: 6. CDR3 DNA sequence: TGTGCCGGTCAGGACAGGGGGCACAATCAGCCCCAGCATTTT. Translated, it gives CAGQDRGHNQPQHF.

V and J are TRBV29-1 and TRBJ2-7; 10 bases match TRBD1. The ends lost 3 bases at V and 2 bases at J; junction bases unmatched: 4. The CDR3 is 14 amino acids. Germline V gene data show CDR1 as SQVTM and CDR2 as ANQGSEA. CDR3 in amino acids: CSVELGQGPYEQYF. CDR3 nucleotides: TGCAGCGTTGAGCTGGGACAGGGGCCCTACGAGCAGTACTTC.

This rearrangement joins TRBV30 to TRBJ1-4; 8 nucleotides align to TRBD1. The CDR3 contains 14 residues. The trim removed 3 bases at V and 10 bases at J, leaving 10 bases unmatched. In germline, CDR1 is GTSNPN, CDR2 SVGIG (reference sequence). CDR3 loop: CAWRIRTGYGKLFF. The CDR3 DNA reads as TGTGCCTGGAGAATAAGGACAGGGTACGGAAAACTGTTTTTT.

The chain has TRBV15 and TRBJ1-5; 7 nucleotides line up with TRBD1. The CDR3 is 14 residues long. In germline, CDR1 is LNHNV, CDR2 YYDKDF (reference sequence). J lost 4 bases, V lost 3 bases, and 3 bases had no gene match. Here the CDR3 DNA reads TGTGCCACCAGCAGGGGACAGCTAAATCAGCCCCAGCATTTT. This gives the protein CATSRGQLNQPQHF.

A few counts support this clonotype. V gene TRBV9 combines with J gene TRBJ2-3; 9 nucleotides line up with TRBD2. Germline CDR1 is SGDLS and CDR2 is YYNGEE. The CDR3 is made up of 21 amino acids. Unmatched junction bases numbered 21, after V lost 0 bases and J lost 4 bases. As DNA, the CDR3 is TGTGCCAGCAGCGTAGGTGTGCGGCGGGAGGGCCAGGGGCCACGTGCAGATACGCAGTATTTT. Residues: CASSVGVRREGQGPRADTQYF.

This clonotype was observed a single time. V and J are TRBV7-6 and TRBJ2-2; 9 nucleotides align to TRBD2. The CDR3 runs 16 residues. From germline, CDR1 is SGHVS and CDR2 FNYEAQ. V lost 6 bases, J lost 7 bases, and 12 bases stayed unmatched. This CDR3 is CASRSLAGSGHGELFF. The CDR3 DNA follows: TGTGCCAGCAGGTCTCTAGCGGGATCAGGGCACGGGGAGCTGTTTTTT.

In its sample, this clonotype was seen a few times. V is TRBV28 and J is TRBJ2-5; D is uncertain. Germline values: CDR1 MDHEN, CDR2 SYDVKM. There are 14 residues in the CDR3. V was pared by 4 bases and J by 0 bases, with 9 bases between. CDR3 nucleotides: TGTGCCAGCAGTTCCTCCGTGTACCAAGAGACCCAGTACTTC. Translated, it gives CASSSSVYQETQYF.

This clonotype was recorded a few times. The CDR3 sequence: CSASSSRQPSTDTQYF. For the CDR3, the DNA is TGCAGTGCTAGTAGTTCCAGGCAGCCTAGCACAGATACGCAGTATTTT. V is TRBV20-1 and J is TRBJ2-3; D unresolved. CDR3 length: 16 residues. V was clipped by 3 bases and J by 0 bases, with 16 bases between them. The germline CDR1 and CDR2 sequences are DFQATT and SNEGSKA (reference sequence).

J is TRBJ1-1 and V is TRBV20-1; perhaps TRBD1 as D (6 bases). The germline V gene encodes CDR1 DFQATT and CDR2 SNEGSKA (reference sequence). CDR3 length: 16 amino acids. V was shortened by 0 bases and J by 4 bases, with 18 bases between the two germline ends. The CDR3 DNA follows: TGCAGTGCTAGAGACCCTGGCAGGGGCTTCGTCACTGAAGCTTTCTTT. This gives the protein CSARDPGRGFVTEAFF.

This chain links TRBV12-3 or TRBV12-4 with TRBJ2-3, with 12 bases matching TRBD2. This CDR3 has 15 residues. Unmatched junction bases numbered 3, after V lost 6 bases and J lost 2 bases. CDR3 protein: CASRRTSGVTDTQYF. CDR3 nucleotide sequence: TGTGCCAGCAGACGGACTAGCGGGGTCACAGATACGCAGTATTTT.

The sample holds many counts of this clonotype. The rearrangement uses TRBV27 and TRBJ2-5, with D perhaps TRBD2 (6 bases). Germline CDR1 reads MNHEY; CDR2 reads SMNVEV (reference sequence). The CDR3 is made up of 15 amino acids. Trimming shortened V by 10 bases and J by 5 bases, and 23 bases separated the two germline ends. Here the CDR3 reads CATSSPQGGGETQYF. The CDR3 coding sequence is TGTGCCACCTCGTCCCCCCAGGGAGGTGGGGAGACCCAGTACTTC.

CDR3 sequence reads: CASSLRAGGALNTGELFF. The CDR3 DNA reads as TGCGCCAGCAGCCTGAGGGCAGGGGGCGCCCTGAACACCGGGGAGCTGTTTTTT. The rearrangement joins TRBV5-1 to TRBJ2-2; 8 nucleotides line up with TRBD1. Germline V gives CDR1 SGHRS, CDR2 YFSETQ. V lost 4 bases, J lost 1 base, and 12 bases stayed unmatched. This CDR3 contains 18 residues.

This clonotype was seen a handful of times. The CDR3 loop reads CASSESKVGGANEKLFF. Here the CDR3 DNA reads TGTGCCAGCAGTGAATCAAAGGTCGGGGGAGCTAATGAAAAACTGTTTTTT. The genes are TRBV25-1 and TRBJ1-4; weak D call: TRBD1 (5 bases). Germline CDR1 MGHDK, CDR2 SYGVNS. V lost 1 base to trimming and J lost 3 bases, with 15 bases between them. The CDR3 loop spans 17 amino acids.

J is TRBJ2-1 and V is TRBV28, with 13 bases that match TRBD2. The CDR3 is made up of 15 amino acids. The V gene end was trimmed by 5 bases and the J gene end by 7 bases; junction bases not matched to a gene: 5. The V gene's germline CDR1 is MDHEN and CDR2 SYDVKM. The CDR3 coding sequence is TGTGCCAGCAGTGGACTAGCGGGAGCGTGGAATGAGCAGTTCTTC. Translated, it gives CASSGLAGAWNEQFF.

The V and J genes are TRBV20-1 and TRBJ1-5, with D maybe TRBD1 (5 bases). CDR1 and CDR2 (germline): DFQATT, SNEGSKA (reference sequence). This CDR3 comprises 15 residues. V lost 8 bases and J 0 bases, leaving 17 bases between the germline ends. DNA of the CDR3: TGCAGTTTAATCCGGGGCGCATATAGCAATCAGCCCCAGCATTTT. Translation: CSLIRGAYSNQPQHF.

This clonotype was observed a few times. For the CDR3, the DNA is TGTGCCAGCAGCGAAGGGGACAACTCTGGAAACACCATATATTTT. Its protein product is CASSEGDNSGNTIYF. The rearrangement links TRBV7-2 to TRBJ1-3; the D gene is possibly TRBD1 (6 bases). Per the germline V gene, CDR1 is SGHTA and CDR2 is FQGNSA. The CDR3 spans 15 residues. V was trimmed by 5 bases and J by 0 bases, leaving 11 bases between them. The whole variable domain, filled in from reference TRBV7-2 and TRBJ1-3, reads GAGVSQSPSNKVTEKGKDVELRCDPISGHTALYWYRQSLGQGLEFLIYFQGNSAPDKSGLPSDRFSAERTGGSVSTLTIQRTQQEDSAVYLCASSEGDNSGNTIYFGEGSWLTVV.

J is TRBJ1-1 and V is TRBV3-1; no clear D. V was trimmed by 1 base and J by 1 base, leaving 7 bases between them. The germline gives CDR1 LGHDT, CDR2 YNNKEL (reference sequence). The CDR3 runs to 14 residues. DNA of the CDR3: TGTGCCAGCAGCCAAGTCCGAGGGAACACTGAAGCTTTCTTT. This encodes CASSQVRGNTEAFF.

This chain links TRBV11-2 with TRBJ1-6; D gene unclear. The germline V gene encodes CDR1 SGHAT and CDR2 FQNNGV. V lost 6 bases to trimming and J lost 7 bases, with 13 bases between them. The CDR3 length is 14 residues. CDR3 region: CASRVPGQNSPLHF. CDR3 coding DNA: TGTGCCAGCAGGGTACCGGGCCAGAATTCACCCCTCCACTTT.

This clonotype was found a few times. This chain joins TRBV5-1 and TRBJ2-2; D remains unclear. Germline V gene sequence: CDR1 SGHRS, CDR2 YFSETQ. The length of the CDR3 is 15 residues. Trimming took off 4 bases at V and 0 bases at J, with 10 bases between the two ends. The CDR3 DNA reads TGCGCCAGCAGCCGTGGTGGGACGAACACCGGGGAGCTGTTTTTT. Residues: CASSRGGTNTGELFF.

The chain's CDR3 is CASSLGGNRESEQFF. The DNA for the CDR3 is TGTGCCAGCAGCTTAGGGGGGAACCGGGAGAGTGAGCAGTTCTTC. This sequence joins TRBV7-2 and TRBJ2-1; TRBD2 is a possible D gene (6 bases). Germline V gene lookup returns CDR1 SGHTA and CDR2 FQGNSA. This CDR3 is built from 15 residues. V lost 1 base and J 9 bases, leaving 16 bases between the germline ends.

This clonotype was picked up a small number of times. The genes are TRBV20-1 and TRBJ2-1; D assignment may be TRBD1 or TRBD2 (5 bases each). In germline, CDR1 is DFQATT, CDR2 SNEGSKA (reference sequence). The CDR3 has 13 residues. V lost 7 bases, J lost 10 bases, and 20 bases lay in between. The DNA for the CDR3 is TGCAGTGGCACGACAGCGGCGAGGGAGGAGCAGTTCTTC. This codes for CSGTTAAREEQFF.